Listed here is a single T cell receptor beta chain. The CDR3 sequence is 12 residues long. CDR1 and CDR2 (germline): LNHDA, SQIVND (reference sequence). Trimming cost V 6 bases and J 1 base, with 6 bases left between them. This specimen belongs to a study of cytomegalovirus exposure and HLA in healthy donors. The PCR had 60 Vbeta and 13 Jbeta primers. TCRdb's table, derived via immunoSEQ multiplex PCR, lists solely in-frame clones and lacks some. Of around 50,000 clones in the sample, around three fifths were seen once. The chain employs TRBV19 and TRBJ1-1; TRBD1 might be the D (5 bases). The receptor was derived from a human donor in good health. The sample taken for sequencing was PBMCs. The CDR3 spells CASSTGNTEAFF. CDR3 in DNA: TGTGCCAGTAGCACAGGGAACACTGAAGCTTTCTTT.